This T cell receptor beta chain emerged from a study of blood T cell repertoires in COVID-19. Looking at the study overall: The samples span acute and convalescent COVID-19 from the United States, Italy and Spain. PBMCs, B-cell-depleted T cells, or T cells were the source of the cDNA or gDNA that made up the material.

Germline V gene data show CDR1 as SNHLY and CDR2 as FYNNEI. The CDR3 contains 15 residues. In the study's own analysis: By means of reference gene primer amplification, nucleated cell counts were estimated. The assay was immunoSEQ multiplex PCR, and TCRdb's table has in-frame clones only and misses some. The DNA gave D and trimming, while V, J and clone size come from that table. This sample carries 210,000 or so clones, 85% to 90% of them seen once, and the ten largest clones take 4% to 4.5%. This clone is a singleton in its sample. Sequence at one end of the junction differs from germline and may be a read error.

The chain has TRBV2 and TRBJ1-1, with D possibly being TRBD1 (6 bases). Sequences were obtained from peripheral blood. The TCR was taken from a man in his fifties with acute or convalescent COVID-19. The CDR3 DNA sequence: TGTGTCAGCAGGCCCCCAGGGGCCCTCAACACTGAAGCTTTCTTT. Protein sequence: CVSRPPGALNTEAFF.